Listed here are 28 T cell receptor beta chains from one sample, sequenced in a study of T cells in Graves' hyperthyroidism and ophthalmopathy. TCR beta CDR3 regions were amplified from RNA. First-round RT-PCR targeting the TCR CDR3 was performed with the HTBI primer set. TCRdb reanalysed the multiplex PCR reads using MiXCR and keeps one entry per CDR3 protein. Of around 500,000 distinct CDR3 sequences in the sample, less than 15% were seen once. The sequenced sample consisted of blood. These receptors all stem from a woman aged 35 to 49 with Graves' hyperthyroidism.

This clonotype has more than one count but fewer than ten. The chain is built from TRBV9 and TRBJ2-1, with TRBD1 identical over 7 bases. Germline V lookup: CDR1 SGDLS, CDR2 YYNGEE. The V and J ends lost 0 bases and 9 bases, in that order; junction bases with no gene match: 6. The CDR3 consists of 14 residues. The CDR3 loop reads CASSVAGTDGEQFF. The CDR3 DNA reads as TGTGCCAGCAGCGTAGCTGGGACAGACGGTGAGCAGTTCTTC.

This clonotype was seen many times. The chain carries TRBV12-3 or TRBV12-4 and TRBJ1-2, with a tentative D call TRBD1 (6 bases). This CDR3 contains 11 residues. Trimming pared 5 bases from V and 10 bases from J, leaving 11 bases between. Written as DNA, the CDR3 is TGTGCCAGCAGTCCCGGGACATTCTACACCTTC. As protein: CASSPGTFYTF.

This chain uses TRBV14 with TRBJ1-1; 7 nucleotides agree with TRBD1. Germline lookup yields CDR1 SGHDN and CDR2 FVKESK. Trimming removed 5 bases from V and 6 bases from J; junction bases left unmatched: 3. This CDR3 has 12 residues. The CDR3 region is CASSYGTAEAFF. CDR3 in DNA: TGTGCCAGCAGCTATGGGACAGCTGAAGCTTTCTTT.

This clonotype was picked up many times. DNA for the CDR3: TGTGCCAGCAGTTTGTCCACAGTGGCTTTCTTT. Its protein is CASSLSTVAFF. V gene TRBV12-3 or TRBV12-4 combines with J gene TRBJ1-1, with D hard to call. The CDR3 loop spans 11 amino acids. Deletions cut 3 bases from V and 11 bases from J, with 10 bases between.

This clonotype turned up a few times. The chain combines TRBV19 with TRBJ2-1, with TRBD2 identical over 8 bases. There are 15 residues in the CDR3. Germline lookup yields CDR1 LNHDA and CDR2 SQIVND (reference sequence). J gave up 5 bases and V 2 bases, and 5 bases lay outside the gene matches. The CDR3 here is CASSILAGSDNEQFF. The CDR3 DNA sequence: TGTGCCAGTAGTATATTAGCGGGATCAGACAATGAGCAGTTCTTC.

The V gene is TRBV12-3 or TRBV12-4, the J gene TRBJ1-1; D gene unclear. CDR3 length: 12 amino acids. V was pared by 6 bases and J by 6 bases, with 11 bases between. In DNA form, the CDR3 reads TGTGCCAGCAGCAGCGACGGGCCTGAAGCTTTCTTT. Translating gives CASSSDGPEAFF.

This chain uses TRBV27 with TRBJ1-1; the D is unclear. Trimming took 5 bases from V and 5 from J, leaving 9 bases between them. The CDR3 length is 12 residues. Germline CDR1 and CDR2: MNHEY and SMNVEV (reference sequence). The CDR3 DNA reads as TGTGCCAGCAGTCGTATGGGTACTGAAGCTTTCTTT. It codes for CASSRMGTEAFF.

As to this clonotype: A much larger clone lies one base from this, so it may be a read error. The rearrangement uses TRBV11-2 and TRBJ1-6, with 9 nucleotides matching TRBD1. This CDR3 comprises 14 residues. After removal of 4 bases from V and 11 bases from J, the junction contained 6 bases not matched to a gene. In germline, CDR1 is SGHAT, CDR2 FQNNGV. In nucleotides, the CDR3 is TGTGCCAGCAGCTGTAGACAGGGGGGGACACCCCTCCACTTT. Protein product: CASSCRQGGTPLHF.

Only a few counts were recorded for this clonotype. This chain joins TRBV5-5 and TRBJ2-3; 7 bases are shared with TRBD2. Per germline, CDR1 SGHKS and CDR2 YYEKEE (reference sequence). This CDR3 comprises 15 residues. The trim removed 2 bases at V and 2 bases at J, leaving 5 bases unmatched. The CDR3 DNA reads TGTGCCAGCAGCTTAACGGGAGGCTTCACAGATACGCAGTATTTT. The encoded protein is CASSLTGGFTDTQYF.

This sequence joins TRBV5-5 and TRBJ1-1; tentatively, D is TRBD1 (5 bases). CDR1 SGHKS and CDR2 YYEKEE come from the germline V gene (reference sequence). This CDR3 region has 11 residues. Here the CDR3 DNA reads TGTGCTAGTAAAGCAGGGACTGAAGCTTTCTTT. Translation gives CASKAGTEAFF.

This chain joins TRBV9 and TRBJ1-2, with 10 positions matching TRBD1. The CDR3 is 17 amino acids. V dropped 3 bases and J dropped 2; count of bases not matched to a gene: 10. Germline V gives CDR1 SGDLS, CDR2 YYNGEE. The CDR3 here is CASSGSPGTGANYGYTF. The CDR3 bases are TGTGCCAGCAGCGGCTCGCCCGGGACAGGGGCCAACTATGGCTACACCTTC.

This clonotype was seen ten or more times. V gene TRBV2 combines with J gene TRBJ2-1; D not resolved. The germline V gene has CDR1 SNHLY and CDR2 FYNNEI. V gave up 1 base and J gave up 0 bases, with 13 bases separating them. CDR3 length: 17 amino acids. CDR3 loop: CASSEGFWRNSYNEQFF. CDR3 nucleotide sequence: TGTGCCAGCAGTGAAGGATTCTGGCGGAACTCCTACAATGAGCAGTTCTTC.

This clonotype was seen ten or more times. The rearrangement uses TRBV12-3 or TRBV12-4 and TRBJ1-1; D possibly corresponds to TRBD1 (5 bases). Trimming took 6 bases from V and 1 from J, leaving 9 bases between them. The CDR3 contains 13 residues. As DNA, the CDR3 is TGTGCCAGCAGAGCCGGACAGAACACTGAAGCTTTCTTT. This gives the protein CASRAGQNTEAFF.

The chain recombines TRBV20-1 with TRBJ1-2, with D possibly TRBD1 on 5 matching bases. The germline CDR1 and CDR2 sequences are DFQATT and SNEGSKA (reference sequence). Trimming shortened V by 3 bases and J by 7 bases, and 15 bases separated the two germline ends. This CDR3 has 13 residues. The CDR3 loop reads CSARMTELFGYTF. The CDR3 DNA follows: TGCAGTGCTAGGATGACAGAGTTATTTGGCTACACCTTC.

In its sample, this clonotype was seen many times. The chain combines TRBV3-1 with TRBJ1-5; tentatively, D is TRBD1 (5 bases). Trimming stripped 3 bases from V and 2 bases from J, with 14 bases between. Germline values: CDR1 LGHDT, CDR2 YNNKEL (reference sequence). This CDR3 spans 16 amino acids. The CDR3 DNA sequence: TGTGCCAGCAGCCAGGGGCGCCTTTTAGGCAATCAGCCCCAGCATTTT. Protein: CASSQGRLLGNQPQHF.

This clonotype was seen a handful of times. This chain uses TRBV4-1 with TRBJ1-5; the match to TRBD1 covers 7 bases. CDR1 and CDR2 (germline): MGHRA, YSYEKL. This CDR3 has 16 amino acids. Trimming at V came to 2 bases and at J to 1 base, leaving 5 bases not matched to a gene. CDR3 DNA: TGCGCCAGCAGCCAATCGCCGGGACAGAGCAATCAGCCCCAGCATTTT. Translation gives CASSQSPGQSNQPQHF.

This clonotype was observed many times. The chain employs TRBV28 and TRBJ2-7; 9 nucleotides line up with TRBD2. Trimming at V came to 8 bases and at J to 4 bases, leaving 9 bases not matched to a gene. The CDR3 is made up of 14 amino acids. The germline V gene encodes CDR1 MDHEN and CDR2 SYDVKM. In nucleotides, the CDR3 is TGTGCCAGCGATAGCGGGAGAGGTTCATACGAGCAGTACTTC. It specifies CASDSGRGSYEQYF.

V usage is TRBV5-1 and J usage is TRBJ1-3; 7 bases line up with TRBD1. V dropped 4 bases and J dropped 4; count of bases not matched to a gene: 8. Looked up from germline, CDR1 is SGHRS and CDR2 is YFSETQ. The CDR3 is 15 residues long. CDR3 sequence (DNA): TGCGCCAGCAGCCTCTACGGGACAGCGGGAAACACCATATATTTT. As protein: CASSLYGTAGNTIYF.

This clonotype has a count of ten or more. The chain joins TRBV28 to TRBJ2-4; TRBD1 agrees at 7 bases. Per the germline V gene, CDR1 is MDHEN and CDR2 is SYDVKM. Losses at the gene ends were 6 bases for V and 5 bases for J; bases not matched to a gene: 10. This CDR3 has 15 amino acids. CDR3 amino acids: CASRSSPGTENIQYF. The CDR3 nucleotides read TGTGCCAGCAGATCTTCTCCAGGGACAGAAAACATTCAGTACTTC.

The chain joins TRBV29-1 to TRBJ1-3; D gene unclear. The germline gives CDR1 SQVTM, CDR2 ANQGSEA. This CDR3 is built from 11 residues. The V end lost 3 bases, the J end lost 3 bases, and 3 bases lay between the germline ends. The CDR3 protein is CSVDLGNTIYF. The CDR3, as DNA: TGCAGCGTTGATCTTGGAAACACCATATATTTT.

This clonotype occurred many times. The chain uses TRBV11-2 and TRBJ2-2; maybe TRBD2 (7 bases). Germline V gene lookup returns CDR1 SGHAT and CDR2 FQNNGV. CDR3 length equals 15 residues. The V gene lost 5 bases and the J gene lost 2 bases, with 12 bases spanning the gap. CDR3 coding DNA: TGTGCCAGCAGCCGCCGGGGGGCCAACACCGGGGAGCTGTTTTTT. It codes for CASSRRGANTGELFF.

This clonotype was recorded at least ten times. The CDR3 region is CASSLDNYQETQYF. CDR3 DNA sequence: TGTGCCAGCAGCCTAGACAATTACCAAGAGACCCAGTACTTC. The rearrangement uses TRBV11-1 and TRBJ2-5; no clear D. Looked up from germline, CDR1 is SGHAT and CDR2 is FQDESV (reference sequence). CDR3 length: 14 amino acids. The germline V and J ends were trimmed by 5 bases and 0 bases, with 10 bases remaining between them.

In this sample, this clonotype turned up a few times. The V gene is TRBV4-2, the J gene TRBJ2-7; TRBD1 might be the D (5 bases). CDR3 length: 14 amino acids. CDR1 LGHNA and CDR2 YNFKEQ come from the germline V gene. The V end was cut by 0 bases, the J end by 3 bases, with 9 bases between. The CDR3 protein is CASSQEQGVYEQYF. As DNA, the CDR3 is TGTGCCAGCAGCCAAGAACAAGGGGTCTACGAGCAGTACTTC.

This clonotype showed up many times. The V gene is TRBV4-1, the J gene TRBJ1-2; D gene ambiguous. Germline loops: CDR1 MGHRA, CDR2 YSYEKL. Deletions cut 4 bases from V and 4 bases from J, with 13 bases between. This CDR3 contains 14 residues. The CDR3 loop reads CASSRPSGSYGYTF. The CDR3 DNA is TGCGCCAGCAGCCGCCCGTCAGGATCCTATGGCTACACCTTC.

The V gene is TRBV6-2 or TRBV6-3, the J gene TRBJ2-3; 12 positions agree with TRBD2. From germline, CDR1 is MNHEY and CDR2 SVGEGT. Trimming took 7 bases from V and 0 from J; bases not matched to a gene: 8. The CDR3 spans 17 residues. This CDR3 reads CASTRGLAGLSTDTQYF. The DNA for the CDR3 is TGTGCCAGCACCCGAGGACTAGCGGGACTTAGCACAGATACGCAGTATTTT.

The rearrangement links TRBV5-1 to TRBJ2-4, with 13 bases identical to TRBD2. The trim removed 1 base at V and 8 bases at J, leaving 3 bases unmatched. CDR3 length: 15 amino acids. The V gene's germline CDR1 is SGHRS and CDR2 YFSETQ. The DNA of the CDR3 is TGCGCCAGCAGCTTGCGGACTAGCGGGAGTGACATTCAGTACTTC. Its translation: CASSLRTSGSDIQYF.

This clonotype was seen many times. The chain combines TRBV5-1 with TRBJ2-5; a possible D gene is TRBD1 (6 bases). Germline-derived CDR1 and CDR2 are SGHRS and YFSETQ. V dropped 2 bases and J dropped 5 bases, with 13 bases sitting between them. This CDR3 has 14 residues. The DNA for the CDR3 is TGCGCCAGCAGCTTTGGACAGTCCCGGGAGACCCAGTACTTC. This codes for CASSFGQSRETQYF.

The rearrangement links TRBV10-2 to TRBJ1-2, with 8 bases matching TRBD1. V shed 7 bases, J shed 4 bases, and the junction held 5 bases outside the gene matches. CDR3 length equals 13 residues. The germline gives CDR1 WSHSY, CDR2 SAAADI. The CDR3 nucleotides are TGCGCCAGCATTCGGACAGGGACCTATGGCTACACCTTC. Its protein product is CASIRTGTYGYTF.